This T cell receptor (beta chain) was retrieved from a study of circulating and synovial CD4+ cells in juvenile arthritis. Study observations and caveats: Bulk blood CD4 repertoires were more diverse than these.

The table came from immunoSEQ multiplex PCR; TCRdb's copy has only in-frame clones and leaves some out. This sample has some 15,000 clones, with approximately 90% found just once. A word on this clone: What it binds is unknown.

Sequencing input: CD4+ T cells from blood. The source is a human donor with juvenile idiopathic arthritis.

The CDR3 loop reads CASGLIQGEAFF. CDR3 DNA sequence: TGTGCTAGTGGTTTGATACAGGGGGAAGCTTTCTTT. This chain links TRBV12-5 with TRBJ1-1, with 7 bases matching TRBD1. This CDR3 comprises 12 residues. The V and J ends lost 2 bases and 8 bases, in that order; junction bases with no gene match: 2. Germline V gives CDR1 LGHNT, CDR2 FRNRAP.